The 11 T cell receptor beta chains in this list originate from one sample, sequenced in a study of response to subunit inactivated influenza vaccine. Via MiXCR, TCRdb re-called the RT-PCR reads, giving one row per CDR3 protein. The table shows about 700,000 distinct CDR3 sequences, with about 15% occurring only once. This specimen was PBMCs from blood, taken less than 15 days before vaccination. The receptors shown here come from a man aged 45-65 years who received an inactivated influenza vaccine.

In its sample, this clonotype was seen a few times. The rearrangement links TRBV7-9 to TRBJ2-7; D gene ambiguous. Trimming removed 1 base from V and 2 bases from J, with 12 bases in between. CDR3 length: 15 residues. Germline lookup yields CDR1 SEHNR and CDR2 FQNEAQ (reference sequence). CDR3 sequence: CASSLVPTLTYEQYF. Written as DNA, the CDR3 is TGTGCCAGCAGCTTAGTGCCAACTCTTACCTACGAGCAGTACTTC.

The V gene is TRBV20-1, the J gene TRBJ1-1; D gene unclear. From germline, CDR1 is DFQATT and CDR2 SNEGSKA (reference sequence). V lost 0 bases, J lost 0 bases, and 14 bases lay in between. The CDR3 has 16 residues. CDR3 sequence (DNA): TGCAGTGCTAGAGATTTTGGGGATTTCGTGAACACTGAAGCTTTCTTT. Translated, it gives CSARDFGDFVNTEAFF.

This chain connects TRBV10-3 to TRBJ1-5; D is perhaps TRBD1 (5 bases). Trimming left V 2 bases short and J 2 bases short, with 10 bases between. Germline CDR1 ENHRY, CDR2 SYGVKD. This CDR3 has 15 residues. The CDR3 DNA sequence: TGTGCCATCAGTGAGAGGGGAGGGGGCAATCAGCCCCAGCATTTT. Translated, it gives CAISERGGGNQPQHF.

This clonotype was counted between two and nine times. This chain connects TRBV29-1 to TRBJ2-1; unclear D gene. The germline V gene has CDR1 SQVTM and CDR2 ANQGSEA. CDR3 length: 12 residues. Trimming removed 8 bases at V and 4 bases at J, with 12 bases between. CDR3 DNA: TGCAGCATGATTTCAGGTTACAATGAGCAGTTCTTC. Translated: CSMISGYNEQFF.

This clonotype has just a few counts. V usage is TRBV15 and J usage is TRBJ1-6; possibly TRBD1 for D (5 bases). This CDR3 has 12 residues. CDR1 and CDR2 from the germline V gene are LNHNV and YYDKDF (reference sequence). V was trimmed by 0 bases and J by 15 bases, leaving 9 bases between them. The CDR3 bases are TGTGCCACCAGCAGAGATCAGGGACGCCTCCACTTT. This codes for CATSRDQGRLHF.

The chain combines TRBV6-1 with TRBJ2-1, with 8 bases aligning to TRBD2. The trim removed 5 bases at V and 7 bases at J, leaving 10 bases unmatched. The length of the CDR3 is 15 residues. The germline gives CDR1 MNHNS, CDR2 SASEGT. CDR3 coding DNA: TGTGCCAGCAGTCAAGGACTAGCCGGCTGGAATGAGCAGTTCTTC. Its translation is CASSQGLAGWNEQFF.

This clonotype was observed a few times. The V call is TRBV4-2, the J call TRBJ2-5, with 13 bases matching TRBD2. Trimming removed 1 base from V and 0 bases from J; junction bases left unmatched: 5. Germline CDR1 LGHNA, CDR2 YNFKEQ. The CDR3 spans 18 residues. In DNA, the CDR3 is TGTGCCAGCAGCCAAGGGACTAGCGGGGGAGCCTACCAAGAGACCCAGTACTTC. As protein: CASSQGTSGGAYQETQYF.

The gene calls are TRBV28 and TRBJ1-6, with no clear D. The V gene lost 8 bases and the J gene lost 1 base, with 12 bases spanning the gap. Looked up from germline, CDR1 is MDHEN and CDR2 is SYDVKM. This CDR3 has 15 residues. CDR3 DNA sequence: TGTGCCAGCGCCTCGATGGTTTCCTATAATTCACCCCTCCACTTT. Its translation is CASASMVSYNSPLHF. The full variable domain, completed using reference TRBV28 and TRBJ1-6, is DVKVTQSSRYLVKRTGEKVFLECVQDMDHENMFWYRQDPGLGLRLIYFSYDVKMKEKGDIPEGYSVSREKKERFSLILESASTNQTSMYLCASASMVSYNSPLHFGNGTRLTVT.

This clonotype was counted a few times. The chain uses TRBV20-1 and TRBJ2-3; TRBD2 aligns across 11 bases. CDR3 length: 15 residues. The V gene end was trimmed by 1 base and the J gene end by 5 bases; junction bases not matched to a gene: 5. CDR1 and CDR2 from the germline V gene are DFQATT and SNEGSKA (reference sequence). As DNA, the CDR3 is TGCAGTGCTAGAGGAAGACTAGCGGGGAAAGATACGCAGTATTTT. It yields the protein CSARGRLAGKDTQYF.

This clonotype was counted at least ten times. The gene calls are TRBV20-1 and TRBJ1-2; no firm D call. The V end was cut by 5 bases, the J end by 6 bases, with 22 bases between. The CDR3 is made up of 15 amino acids. Germline values: CDR1 DFQATT, CDR2 SNEGSKA (reference sequence). CDR3 sequence: CSADVLRRRRNGYTF. As DNA, the CDR3 is TGCAGTGCTGACGTCCTACGGAGGAGACGGAATGGCTACACCTTC.

There are many counts of this clonotype. This chain connects TRBV6-2 or TRBV6-3 to TRBJ2-1, with TRBD1 matching 8 bases. There are 18 residues in the CDR3. Germline CDR1 reads MNHEY; CDR2 reads SVGEGT. The junction had 15 bases not matched to a gene; V was cut back by 5 bases and J by 3 bases. The CDR3 nucleotides are TGTGCCAGCAGTGGAAACCTAGGTAACAGGGGGAACTACAATGAGCAGTTCTTC. Its translation is CASSGNLGNRGNYNEQFF.